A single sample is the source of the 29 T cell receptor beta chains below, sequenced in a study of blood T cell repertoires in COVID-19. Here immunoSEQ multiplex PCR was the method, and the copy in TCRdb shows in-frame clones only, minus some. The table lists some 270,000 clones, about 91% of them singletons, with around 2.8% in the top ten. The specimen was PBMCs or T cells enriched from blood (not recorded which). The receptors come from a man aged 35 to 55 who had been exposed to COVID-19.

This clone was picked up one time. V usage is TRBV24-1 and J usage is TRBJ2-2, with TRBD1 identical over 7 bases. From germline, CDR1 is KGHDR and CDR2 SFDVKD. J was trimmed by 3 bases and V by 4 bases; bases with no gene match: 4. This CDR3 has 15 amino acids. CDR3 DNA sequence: TGTGCCACCAGTGAGCTTGACAGGGACACCGGGGAGCTGTTTTTT. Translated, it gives CATSELDRDTGELFF.

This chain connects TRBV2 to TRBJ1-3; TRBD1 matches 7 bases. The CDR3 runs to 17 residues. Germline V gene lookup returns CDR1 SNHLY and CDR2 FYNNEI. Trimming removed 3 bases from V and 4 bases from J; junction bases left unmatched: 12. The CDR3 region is CASSEVGRGSTGNTIYF. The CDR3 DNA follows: TGTGCCAGCAGTGAGGTGGGCAGGGGGTCGACAGGAAACACCATATATTTT.

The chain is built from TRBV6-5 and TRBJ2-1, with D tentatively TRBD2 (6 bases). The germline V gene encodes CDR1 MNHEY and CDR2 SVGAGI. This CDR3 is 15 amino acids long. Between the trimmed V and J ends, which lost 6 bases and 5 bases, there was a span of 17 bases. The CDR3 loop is CASSSPTSRDNEQFF. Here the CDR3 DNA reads TGTGCCAGCAGCTCACCGACTAGTCGGGACAATGAGCAGTTCTTC.

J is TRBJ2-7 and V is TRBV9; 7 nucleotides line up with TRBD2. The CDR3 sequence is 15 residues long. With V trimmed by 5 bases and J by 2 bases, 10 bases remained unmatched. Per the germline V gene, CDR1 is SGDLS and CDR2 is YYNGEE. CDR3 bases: TGTGCCAGCAGTCGAGGTCCTAGCGGAGCCTACGAGCAGTACTTC. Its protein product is CASSRGPSGAYEQYF.

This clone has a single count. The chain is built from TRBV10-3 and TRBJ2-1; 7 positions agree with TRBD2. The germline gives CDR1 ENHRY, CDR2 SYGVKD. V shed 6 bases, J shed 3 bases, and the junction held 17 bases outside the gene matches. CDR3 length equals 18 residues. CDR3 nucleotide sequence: TGTGCCATCAGGGGGACGGAGGAGCGGGAAGTAAACTACAATGAGCAGTTCTTC. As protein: CAIRGTEEREVNYNEQFF.

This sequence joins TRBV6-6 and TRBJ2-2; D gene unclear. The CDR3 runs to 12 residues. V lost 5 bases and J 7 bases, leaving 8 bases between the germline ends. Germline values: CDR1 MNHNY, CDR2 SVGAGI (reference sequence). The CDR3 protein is CASSPLDGELFF. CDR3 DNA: TGTGCCAGCAGTCCACTTGACGGGGAGCTGTTTTTT.

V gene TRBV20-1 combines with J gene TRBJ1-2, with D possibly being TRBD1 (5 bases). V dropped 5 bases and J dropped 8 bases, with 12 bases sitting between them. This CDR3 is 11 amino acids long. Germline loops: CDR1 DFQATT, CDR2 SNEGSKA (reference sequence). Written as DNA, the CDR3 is TGCAGTGCTCTTGCGGGGGACGGCTACACCTTC. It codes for CSALAGDGYTF.

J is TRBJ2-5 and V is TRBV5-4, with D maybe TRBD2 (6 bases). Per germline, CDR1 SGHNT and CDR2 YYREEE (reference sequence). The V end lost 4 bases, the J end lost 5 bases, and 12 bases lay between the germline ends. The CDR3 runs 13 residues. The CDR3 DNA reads TGTGCCAGCAGCGCGGGACTTCGGGAGACCCAGTACTTC. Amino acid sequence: CASSAGLRETQYF.

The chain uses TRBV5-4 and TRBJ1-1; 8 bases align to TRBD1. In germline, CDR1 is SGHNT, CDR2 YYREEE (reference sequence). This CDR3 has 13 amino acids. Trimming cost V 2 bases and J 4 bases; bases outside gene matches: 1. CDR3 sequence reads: CASSLQGGTEAFF. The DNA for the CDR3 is TGTGCCAGCAGCTTACAGGGGGGCACTGAAGCTTTCTTT. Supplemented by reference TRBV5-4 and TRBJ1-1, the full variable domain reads ETGVTQSPTHLIKTRGQQVTLRCSSQSGHNTVSWYQQALGQGPQFIFQYYREEENGRGNFPPRFSGLQFPNYSSELNVNALELDDSALYLCASSLQGGTEAFFGQGTRLTVV.

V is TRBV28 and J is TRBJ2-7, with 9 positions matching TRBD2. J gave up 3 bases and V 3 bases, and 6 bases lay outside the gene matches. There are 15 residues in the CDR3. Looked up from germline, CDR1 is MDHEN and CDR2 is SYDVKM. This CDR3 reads CASSFSSGNHYEQYF. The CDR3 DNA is TGTGCCAGCAGTTTTTCTAGCGGGAATCACTACGAGCAGTACTTC.

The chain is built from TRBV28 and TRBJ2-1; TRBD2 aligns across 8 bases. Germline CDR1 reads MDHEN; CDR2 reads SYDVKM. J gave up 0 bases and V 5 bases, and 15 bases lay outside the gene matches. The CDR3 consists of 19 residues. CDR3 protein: CASSPLSPAGDGSYNEQFF. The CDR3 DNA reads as TGTGCCAGCAGTCCGCTTTCCCCAGCGGGAGACGGCTCCTACAATGAGCAGTTCTTC. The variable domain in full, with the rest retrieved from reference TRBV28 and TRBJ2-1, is DVKVTQSSRYLVKRTGEKVFLECVQDMDHENMFWYRQDPGLGLRLIYFSYDVKMKEKGDIPEGYSVSREKKERFSLILESASTNQTSMYLCASSPLSPAGDGSYNEQFFGPGTRLTVL.

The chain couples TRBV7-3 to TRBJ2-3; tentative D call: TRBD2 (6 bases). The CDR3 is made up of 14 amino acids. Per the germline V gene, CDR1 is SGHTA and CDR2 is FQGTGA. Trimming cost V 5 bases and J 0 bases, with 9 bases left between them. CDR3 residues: CASSKSGSTDTQYF. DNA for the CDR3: TGTGCCAGCAGCAAAAGCGGGAGCACAGATACGCAGTATTTT.

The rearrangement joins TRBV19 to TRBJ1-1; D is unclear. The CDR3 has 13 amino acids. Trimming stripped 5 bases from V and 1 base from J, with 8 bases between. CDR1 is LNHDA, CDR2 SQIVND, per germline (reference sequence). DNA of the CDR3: TGTGCCAGTAGTTCGCACAGGAACACTGAAGCTTTCTTT. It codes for CASSSHRNTEAFF.

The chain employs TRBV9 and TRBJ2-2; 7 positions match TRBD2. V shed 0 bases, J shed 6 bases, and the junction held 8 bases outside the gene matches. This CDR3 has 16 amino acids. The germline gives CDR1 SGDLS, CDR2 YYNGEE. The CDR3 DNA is TGTGCCAGCAGCGTAGGCGGGAGCGTTAGCGCCGGGGAGCTGTTTTTT. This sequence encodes CASSVGGSVSAGELFF.

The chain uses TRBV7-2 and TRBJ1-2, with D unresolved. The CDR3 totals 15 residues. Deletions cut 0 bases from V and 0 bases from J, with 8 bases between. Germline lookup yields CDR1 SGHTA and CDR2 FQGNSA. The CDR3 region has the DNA TGTGCCAGCAGCTTAGCGAACAGAGCTAACTATGGCTACACCTTC. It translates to CASSLANRANYGYTF.

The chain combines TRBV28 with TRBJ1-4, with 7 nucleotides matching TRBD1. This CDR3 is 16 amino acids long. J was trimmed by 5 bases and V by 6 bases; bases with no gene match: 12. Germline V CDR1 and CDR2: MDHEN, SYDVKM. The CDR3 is CASSQSPGTENEKLFF. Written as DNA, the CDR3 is TGTGCCAGCAGCCAGTCTCCCGGGACAGAAAATGAAAAACTGTTTTTT.

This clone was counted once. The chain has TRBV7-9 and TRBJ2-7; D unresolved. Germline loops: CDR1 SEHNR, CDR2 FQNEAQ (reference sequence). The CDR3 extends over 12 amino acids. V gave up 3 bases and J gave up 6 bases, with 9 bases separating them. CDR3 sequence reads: CASSLGAREQYF. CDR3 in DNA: TGTGCCAGCAGCTTGGGCGCGCGCGAGCAGTACTTC. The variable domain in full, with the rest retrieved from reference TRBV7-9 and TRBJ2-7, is DTGVSQNPRHKITKRGQNVTFRCDPISEHNRLYWYRQTLGQGPEFLTYFQNEAQLEKSRLLSDRFSAERPKGSFSTLEIQRTEQGDSAMYLCASSLGAREQYFGPGTRLTVT.

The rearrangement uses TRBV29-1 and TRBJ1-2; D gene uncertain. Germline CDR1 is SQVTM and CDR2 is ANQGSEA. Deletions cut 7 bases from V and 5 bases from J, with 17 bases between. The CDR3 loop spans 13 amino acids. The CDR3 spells CSGWTEERYGYTF. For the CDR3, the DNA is TGCAGCGGCTGGACGGAGGAGAGGTATGGCTACACCTTC.

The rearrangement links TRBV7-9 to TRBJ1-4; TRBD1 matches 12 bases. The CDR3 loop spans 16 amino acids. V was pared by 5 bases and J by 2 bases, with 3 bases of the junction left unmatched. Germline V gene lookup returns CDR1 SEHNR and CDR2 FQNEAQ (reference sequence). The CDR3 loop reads CASSRGQGATNEKLFF. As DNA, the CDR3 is TGTGCCAGCAGCAGGGGACAGGGGGCGACTAATGAAAAACTGTTTTTT.

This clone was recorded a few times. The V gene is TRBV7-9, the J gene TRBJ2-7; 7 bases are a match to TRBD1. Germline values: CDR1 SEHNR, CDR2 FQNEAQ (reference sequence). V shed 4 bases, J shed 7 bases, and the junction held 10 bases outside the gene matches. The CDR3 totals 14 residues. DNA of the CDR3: TGTGCCAGCAGCTCGACAGGGAACGTGGGAGAGCAGTACTTC. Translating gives CASSSTGNVGEQYF.

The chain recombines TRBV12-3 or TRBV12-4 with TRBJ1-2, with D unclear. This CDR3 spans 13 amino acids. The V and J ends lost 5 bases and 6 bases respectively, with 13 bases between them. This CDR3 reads CASSPGLRDGYTF. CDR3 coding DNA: TGTGCCAGCAGTCCAGGACTGCGGGATGGCTACACCTTC.

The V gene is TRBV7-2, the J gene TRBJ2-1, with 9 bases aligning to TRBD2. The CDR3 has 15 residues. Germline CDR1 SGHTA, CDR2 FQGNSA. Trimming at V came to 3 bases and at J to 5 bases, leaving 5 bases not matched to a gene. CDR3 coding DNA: TGTGCCAGCAGCTTTATAGCGGGAGCTAACAATGAGCAGTTCTTC. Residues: CASSFIAGANNEQFF. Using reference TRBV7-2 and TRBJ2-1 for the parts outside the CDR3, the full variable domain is GAGVSQSPSNKVTEKGKDVELRCDPISGHTALYWYRQSLGQGLEFLIYFQGNSAPDKSGLPSDRFSAERTGGSVSTLTIQRTQQEDSAVYLCASSFIAGANNEQFFGPGTRLTVL.

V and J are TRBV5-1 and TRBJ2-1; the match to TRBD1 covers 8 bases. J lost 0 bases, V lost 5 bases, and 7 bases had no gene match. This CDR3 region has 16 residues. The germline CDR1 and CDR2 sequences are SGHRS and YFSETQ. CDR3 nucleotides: TGCGCCAGCAGGCAGGCAGGGGGCGGCTCCTACAATGAGCAGTTCTTC. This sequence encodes CASRQAGGGSYNEQFF. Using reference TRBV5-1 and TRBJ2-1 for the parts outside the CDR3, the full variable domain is KAGVTQTPRYLIKTRGQQVTLSCSPISGHRSVSWYQQTPGQGLQFLFEYFSETQRNKGNFPGRFSGRQFSNSRSEMNVSTLELGDSALYLCASRQAGGGSYNEQFFGPGTRLTVL.

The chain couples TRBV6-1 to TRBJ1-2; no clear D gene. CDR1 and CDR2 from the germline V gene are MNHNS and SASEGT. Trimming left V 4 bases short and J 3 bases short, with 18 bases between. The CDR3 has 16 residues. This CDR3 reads CASSAEGRADDYGYTF. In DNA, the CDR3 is TGTGCCAGCAGTGCGGAGGGTCGGGCGGATGACTATGGCTACACCTTC.

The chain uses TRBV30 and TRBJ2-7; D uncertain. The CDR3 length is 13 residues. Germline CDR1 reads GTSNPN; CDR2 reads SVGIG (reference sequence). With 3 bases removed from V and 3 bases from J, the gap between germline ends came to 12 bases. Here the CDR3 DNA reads TGTGCCTGGAGGGCCGAGGCCTACTACGAGCAGTACTTC. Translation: CAWRAEAYYEQYF.

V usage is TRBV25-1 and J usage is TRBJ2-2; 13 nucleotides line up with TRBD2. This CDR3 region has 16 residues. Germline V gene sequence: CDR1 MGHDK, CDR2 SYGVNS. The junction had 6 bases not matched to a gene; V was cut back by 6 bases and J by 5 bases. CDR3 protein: CASSELAGGHTGELFF. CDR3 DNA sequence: TGTGCCAGCAGCGAACTAGCGGGAGGGCATACCGGGGAGCTGTTTTTT.

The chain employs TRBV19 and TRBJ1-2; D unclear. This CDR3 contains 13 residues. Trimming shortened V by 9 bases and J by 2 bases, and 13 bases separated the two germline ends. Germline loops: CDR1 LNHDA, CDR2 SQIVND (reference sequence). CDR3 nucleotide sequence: TGTGCCAGCAGAAAACACATCAACTATGGCTACACCTTC. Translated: CASRKHINYGYTF.

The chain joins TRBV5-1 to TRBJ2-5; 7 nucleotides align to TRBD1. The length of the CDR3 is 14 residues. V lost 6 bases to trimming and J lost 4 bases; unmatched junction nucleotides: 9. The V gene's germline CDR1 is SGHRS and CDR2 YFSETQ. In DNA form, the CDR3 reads TGCGCCAGCACTCCGACAGGGAATGGAGAGACCCAGTACTTC. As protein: CASTPTGNGETQYF.

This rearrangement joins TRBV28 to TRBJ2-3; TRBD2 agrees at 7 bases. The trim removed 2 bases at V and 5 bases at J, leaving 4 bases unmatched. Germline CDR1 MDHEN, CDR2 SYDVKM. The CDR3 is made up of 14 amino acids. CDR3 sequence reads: CASSLNGEGDTQYF. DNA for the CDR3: TGTGCCAGCAGTTTAAACGGGGAGGGAGATACGCAGTATTTT.